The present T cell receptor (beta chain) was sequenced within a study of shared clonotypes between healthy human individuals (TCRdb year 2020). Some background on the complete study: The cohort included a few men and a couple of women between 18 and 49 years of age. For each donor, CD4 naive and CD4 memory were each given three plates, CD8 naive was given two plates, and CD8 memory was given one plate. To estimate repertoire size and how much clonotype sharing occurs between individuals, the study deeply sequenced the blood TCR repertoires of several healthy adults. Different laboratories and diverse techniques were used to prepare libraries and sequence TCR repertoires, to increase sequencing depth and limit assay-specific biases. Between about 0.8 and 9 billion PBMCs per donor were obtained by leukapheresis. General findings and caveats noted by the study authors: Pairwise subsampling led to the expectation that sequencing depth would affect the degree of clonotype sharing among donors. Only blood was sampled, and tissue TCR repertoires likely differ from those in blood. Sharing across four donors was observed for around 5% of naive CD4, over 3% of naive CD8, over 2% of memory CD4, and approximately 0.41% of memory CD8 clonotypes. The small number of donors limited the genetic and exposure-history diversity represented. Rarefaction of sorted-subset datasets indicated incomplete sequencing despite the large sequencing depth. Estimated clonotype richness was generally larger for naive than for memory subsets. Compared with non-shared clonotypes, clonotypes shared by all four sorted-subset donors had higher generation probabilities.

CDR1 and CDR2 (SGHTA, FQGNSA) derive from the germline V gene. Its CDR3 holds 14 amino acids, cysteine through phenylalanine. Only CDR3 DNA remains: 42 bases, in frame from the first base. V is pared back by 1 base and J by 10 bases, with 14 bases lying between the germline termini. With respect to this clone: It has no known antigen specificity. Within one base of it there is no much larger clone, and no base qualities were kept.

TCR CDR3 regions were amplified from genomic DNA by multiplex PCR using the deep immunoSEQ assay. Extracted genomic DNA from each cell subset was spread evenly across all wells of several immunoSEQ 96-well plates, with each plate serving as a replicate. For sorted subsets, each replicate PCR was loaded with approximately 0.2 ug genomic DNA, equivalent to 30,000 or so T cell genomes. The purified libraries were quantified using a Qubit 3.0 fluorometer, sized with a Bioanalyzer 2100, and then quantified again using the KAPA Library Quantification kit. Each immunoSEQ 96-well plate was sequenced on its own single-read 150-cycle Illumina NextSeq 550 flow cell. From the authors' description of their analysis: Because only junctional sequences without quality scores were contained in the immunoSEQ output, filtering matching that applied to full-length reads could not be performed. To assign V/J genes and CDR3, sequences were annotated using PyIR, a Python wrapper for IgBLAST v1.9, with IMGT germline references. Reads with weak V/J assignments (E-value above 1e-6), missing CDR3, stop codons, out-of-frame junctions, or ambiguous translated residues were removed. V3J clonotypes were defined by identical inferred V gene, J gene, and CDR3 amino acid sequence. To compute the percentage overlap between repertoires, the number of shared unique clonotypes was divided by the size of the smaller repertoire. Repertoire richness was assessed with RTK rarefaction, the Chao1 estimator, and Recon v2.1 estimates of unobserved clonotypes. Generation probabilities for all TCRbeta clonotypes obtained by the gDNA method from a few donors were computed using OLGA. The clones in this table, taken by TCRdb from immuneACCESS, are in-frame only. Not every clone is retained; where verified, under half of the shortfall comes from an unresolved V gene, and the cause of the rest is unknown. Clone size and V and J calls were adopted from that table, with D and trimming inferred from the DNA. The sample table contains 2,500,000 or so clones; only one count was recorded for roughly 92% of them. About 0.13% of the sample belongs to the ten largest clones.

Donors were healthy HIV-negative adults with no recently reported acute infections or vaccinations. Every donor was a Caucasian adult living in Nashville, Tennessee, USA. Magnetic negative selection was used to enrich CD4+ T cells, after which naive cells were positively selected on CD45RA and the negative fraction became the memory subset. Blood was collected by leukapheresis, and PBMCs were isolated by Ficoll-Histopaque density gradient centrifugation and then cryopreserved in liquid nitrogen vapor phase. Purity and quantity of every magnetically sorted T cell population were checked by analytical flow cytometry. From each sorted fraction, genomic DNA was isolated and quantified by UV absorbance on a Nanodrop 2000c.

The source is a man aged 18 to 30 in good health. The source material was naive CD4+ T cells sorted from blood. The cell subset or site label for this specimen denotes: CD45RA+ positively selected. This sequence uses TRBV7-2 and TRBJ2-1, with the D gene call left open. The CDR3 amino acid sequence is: CASSLGLPGSEQFF. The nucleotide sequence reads TGTGCCAGCAGCTTAGGGCTCCCGGGCTCGGAGCAGTTCTTC.